The clone carrying this T cell receptor (beta chain) was seen many times. Its antigen is undetermined. V was pared by 5 bases and J by 1 base, with 17 bases between. The CDR3 is 16 amino acids. Germline CDR1 SEHNR, CDR2 FQNEAQ (reference sequence). The data are from a study of identical twins. Findings and caveats of the study: Abundant beta clonotypes from cord blood had fewer insertions, unlike memory repertoires, which showed none.

TCRdb analysed the 5' RACE reads with MiXCR anew, one entry per CDR3 protein. The data hold hundreds of thousands of distinct CDR3 sequences, with 6.1% observed a single time. The V gene is TRBV7-9, the J gene TRBJ1-1, with D possibly being TRBD1 (6 bases). This TCR derives from a man between 18 and 29 years old in good health. The material sequenced was naive T cells sorted from blood. The CDR3 loop is CASSLEHGGGNTEAFF. The CDR3 nucleotides are TGTGCCAGCAGCCTAGAACACGGGGGCGGGAACACTGAAGCTTTCTTT.